This T cell receptor beta chain appears in the sequencing data of a study of blood T cell repertoires in COVID-19 (dated by TCRdb to 2018 to 2021). Broadly, across the study: The collaborator samples originated in the United States, Italy and Spain and spanned the acute and convalescent phases of COVID-19. The prospective study material was composed of cDNA or gDNA derived from T cells, B-cell-depleted T cells, or PBMCs. The dataset comprised deeply sampled blood TCRbeta repertoires from subjects exposed to, actively infected with, or recovered from COVID-19. The repertoires were made available in a free public database intended to serve as a resource for research on the immune response to SARS-CoV-2. Samples came from the ongoing ImmuneRACE study (first 160 participants) plus 1,254 subjects from 6 global collaborators. The sample metadata nearly always contained a de-identified subject ID, COVID-19 status, age in years and sex. Where HLA class I and class II types were available, the types were taken from metadata supplied by the sample provider, not from assay-based typing. Overall study results and their limits: Clinical and demographic metadata were provided uncurated, with the amount varying by source and participant.

A second Seattle source provided samples from volunteer blood donors who had recovered from COVID-19. The collaborating institutions used their own protocols to collect whole blood in K2EDTA tubes. For TCRbeta analysis, collaborators shipped samples in one of three forms: frozen whole blood, isolated PBMCs, or DNA extracted from either of those sample types. Per the germline V gene, SNHLY is the CDR1 and FYNNEI is the CDR2. CDR3 length: 15 amino acids, cysteine to phenylalanine. Only the CDR3 DNA is retained, 45 bases long and in frame from the first base. Clipping removes 6 bases from V and 4 bases from J, with 9 as the unmatched junction base count. The immunoSEQ Assay, a bias-controlled multiplex PCR, was used to amplify TCRbeta CDR3 regions from genomic DNA. As for the authors' bioinformatics: Nucleated cell counts per sample were estimated from amplification of reference gene primers within the assay. To quantify the absolute abundance of each unique TCRbeta CDR3 rearrangement, sequence reads were collapsed and filtered. For each sample, productive Simpson clonality was calculated as the square root of Simpson's diversity index over productive rearrangements. TCRdb carries this immuneACCESS record with in-frame sequences only. Its versions omit some clonotypes, under half of them owing to an unresolved V gene in the studies checked, with the rest unexplained. From that table come the V and J calls and clone size; the DNA was used to work out D and trimming. The table for this sample lists some 120,000 clones; approximately 86% of them were counted only once. Of the sample, around 20% is held by the ten largest clones.

In the case of this clone: Its antigen is not yet known. Per-nucleotide qualities are absent, and no much larger clonotype sits a single base away.

The TCR comes from a woman aged 50 to 65 who had recovered from COVID-19. Sequenced material: peripheral blood. The V and J segments used are TRBV2 and TRBJ1-5, and 7 junction bases match TRBD1. The sequenced DNA is TGTGCCAGCAGCGGGGACAGAGGCCCAAATCAGCCCCAGCATTTT. This sequence encodes CASSGDRGPNQPQHF.